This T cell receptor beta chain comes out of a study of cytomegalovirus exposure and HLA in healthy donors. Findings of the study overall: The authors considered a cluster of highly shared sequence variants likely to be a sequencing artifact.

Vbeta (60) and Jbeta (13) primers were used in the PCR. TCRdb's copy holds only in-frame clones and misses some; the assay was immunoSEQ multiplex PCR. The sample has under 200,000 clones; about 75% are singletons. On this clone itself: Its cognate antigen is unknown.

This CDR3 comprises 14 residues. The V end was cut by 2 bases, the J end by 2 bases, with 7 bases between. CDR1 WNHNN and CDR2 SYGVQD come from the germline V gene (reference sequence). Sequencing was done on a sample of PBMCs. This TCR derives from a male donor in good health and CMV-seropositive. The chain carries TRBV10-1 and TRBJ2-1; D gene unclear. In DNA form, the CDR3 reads TGCGCCAGCAGTGAGGGTCTAACCTACAATGAGCAGTTCTTC. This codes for CASSEGLTYNEQFF.